The 9 T cell receptor beta chains reported below all come from one sample, sequenced in a study of blood T cell repertoires in COVID-19 (TCRdb year 2020). The library was produced with the immunoSEQ multiplex PCR assay. TCRdb retrieved this table from immuneACCESS and kept in-frame rearrangements only. Not all clones are present; in checked studies, unresolved V genes account for under half, and no reason is known for the remainder. This sample holds 140,000 or so clones; 65% to 80% were observed only once. The ten largest clones capture less than 4.5% of the sample. Source material: peripheral blood. The receptors originated from a man between 60 and 75 years old with acute or convalescent COVID-19.

The chain joins TRBV14 to TRBJ2-5; D possibly corresponds to TRBD1 (5 bases). CDR1 is SGHDN, CDR2 FVKESK, per germline. V was pared by 8 bases and J by 4 bases, with 17 bases between. The CDR3 has 14 amino acids. CDR3 sequence reads: CASSPLVTGETQYF. CDR3 bases: TGTGCCAGCTCCCCACTCGTTACAGGAGAGACCCAGTACTTC.

This clone was picked up a small number of times. This rearrangement joins TRBV19 to TRBJ1-5; D not resolved. Trimming left V 7 bases short and J 3 bases short, with 13 bases between. The CDR3 totals 14 residues. The germline V gene encodes CDR1 LNHDA and CDR2 SQIVND (reference sequence). In DNA form, the CDR3 reads TGTGCCAGTATGCGGGATTCCTACAATCAGCCCCAGCATTTT. This sequence encodes CASMRDSYNQPQHF.

The CDR3 nucleotides are TGTGCCAGCAGTTACTCCCCCGGGGGTCGGGGGTACCGGCGGAGGGGCACTGAAGCTTTCTTT. Its translation is CASSYSPGGRGYRRRGTEAFF. The chain recombines TRBV6-2 or TRBV6-3 with TRBJ1-1; D perhaps matches TRBD1 (5 bases). CDR3 length: 21 amino acids. Trimming stripped 0 bases from V and 4 bases from J, with 30 bases between. The germline CDR1 and CDR2 sequences are MNHEY and SVGEGT.

The chain recombines TRBV18 with TRBJ2-5; D perhaps matches TRBD1 (6 bases). The CDR3 totals 15 residues. Germline V lookup: CDR1 KGHSH, CDR2 LQKENI. V lost 6 bases, J lost 1 base, and 15 bases lay in between. The CDR3, as DNA: TGTGCCAGCTCGCTCCGGGACAACTCCCAAGAGACCCAGTACTTC. Amino acids: CASSLRDNSQETQYF.

V usage is TRBV30 and J usage is TRBJ2-7, with D possibly matching TRBD2 (6 bases). CDR1 and CDR2 from the germline V gene are GTSNPN and SVGIG (reference sequence). Trimming left V 1 base short and J 6 bases short, with 19 bases between. This CDR3 has 15 amino acids. The CDR3 nucleotides read TGTGCCTGGAGTGAGACCGGGACTCTGGGTGGCGAGCAGTACTTC. This translates into CAWSETGTLGGEQYF.

The V and J genes are TRBV7-2 and TRBJ1-2, with 9 bases matching TRBD1. J gave up 6 bases and V 5 bases, and 10 bases lay outside the gene matches. The CDR3 is 15 amino acids. Germline V CDR1 and CDR2: SGHTA, FQGNSA. This CDR3 reads CASSRTGARLDGYTF. DNA of the CDR3: TGTGCCAGCAGCCGGACAGGGGCCAGACTGGATGGCTACACCTTC.

The V and J genes are TRBV10-3 and TRBJ1-1, with D unresolved. V dropped 4 bases and J dropped 11 bases, with 14 bases sitting between them. Germline V gene sequence: CDR1 ENHRY, CDR2 SYGVKD. This CDR3 contains 12 residues. Here the CDR3 reads CAISGYDMGAFF. The CDR3 region has the DNA TGTGCCATCAGTGGGTACGACATGGGTGCTTTCTTT.

This clone was observed a handful of times. This rearrangement joins TRBV30 to TRBJ2-7, with D tentatively TRBD1 (6 bases). There are 16 residues in the CDR3. Germline values: CDR1 GTSNPN, CDR2 SVGIG (reference sequence). V gave up 0 bases and J gave up 2 bases, with 17 bases separating them. The CDR3 DNA sequence: TGTGCCTGGAGTGTACGGGGTACAGGGCTTCCCTACGAGCAGTACTTC. Residues: CAWSVRGTGLPYEQYF.

This sequence joins TRBV19 and TRBJ1-2, with 9 bases fitting TRBD1. The germline gives CDR1 LNHDA, CDR2 SQIVND (reference sequence). J lost 4 bases, V lost 3 bases, and 9 bases had no gene match. This CDR3 comprises 16 residues. The CDR3 DNA reads as TGTGCCAGTAGTATCCCTCCGGGACAGGGAGGCTATGGCTACACCTTC. Encoded protein: CASSIPPGQGGYGYTF.